Below are 12 T cell receptor beta chains sequenced from a single sample in a study of early T cells in non-severe SARS-CoV-2 infection. TCRdb fed the 5' RACE reads into MiXCR, producing one record per CDR3 protein. The table includes approximately 100,000 distinct CDR3 sequences, 16% detected once. Source material: whole blood. Every receptor here comes from an adult who was a healthcare worker with PCR-confirmed SARS-CoV-2 infection or an uninfected control (not recorded which).

This clonotype was counted many times. For the CDR3, the DNA is TGTGCCAGCAGCCGTGGACAGCCCACCGGGGAGCTGTTTTTT. As protein: CASSRGQPTGELFF. The chain combines TRBV5-6 with TRBJ2-2, with D tentatively TRBD1 (6 bases). There are 14 residues in the CDR3. CDR1 SGHDT and CDR2 YYEEEE come from the germline V gene. V lost 4 bases, J lost 4 bases, and 11 bases lay in between.

A few counts support this clonotype. The rearrangement joins TRBV19 to TRBJ1-5; D possibly corresponds to TRBD1 (6 bases). Per germline, CDR1 LNHDA and CDR2 SQIVND (reference sequence). The V end was cut by 2 bases, the J end by 4 bases, with 12 bases between. The CDR3 contains 15 residues. CDR3 coding DNA: TGTGCCAGTAGTATATCAGGGGTCTTGAATCAGCCCCAGCATTTT. Amino acid sequence: CASSISGVLNQPQHF.

This clonotype was seen more than once but under ten times. The genes are TRBV20-1 and TRBJ1-5; possibly TRBD1 for D (5 bases). Trimming cost V 5 bases and J 0 bases, with 14 bases left between them. In germline, CDR1 is DFQATT, CDR2 SNEGSKA (reference sequence). The CDR3 totals 15 residues. The DNA for the CDR3 is TGCAGTGCTCTCCCGACAGCGAATAGCAATCAGCCCCAGCATTTT. Its protein product is CSALPTANSNQPQHF.

This clonotype showed up many times. The chain is built from TRBV6-2 or TRBV6-3 and TRBJ2-2; 8 bases agree with TRBD2. Losses at the gene ends were 6 bases for V and 3 bases for J; bases not matched to a gene: 9. CDR3 length equals 16 residues. Germline V gives CDR1 MNHEY, CDR2 SVGEGT. CDR3: CASSAFSGVDTGELFF. The CDR3 DNA follows: TGTGCCAGCAGCGCCTTTAGCGGGGTCGACACCGGGGAGCTGTTTTTT.

V usage is TRBV29-1 and J usage is TRBJ1-1; no definite D call. The CDR3 length is 11 residues. Germline assignment: CDR1 SQVTM and CDR2 ANQGSEA. CDR3 nucleotide sequence: TGCACCGGAGGCGGGAACACTGAAGCTTTCTTT. It translates to CTGGGNTEAFF.

The chain uses TRBV18 and TRBJ2-1, with D perhaps matching TRBD1 (5 bases). The CDR3 totals 17 residues. V shed 1 base and J shed 5 bases, with 18 bases lying between them. Per germline, CDR1 KGHSH and CDR2 LQKENI. The CDR3, as DNA: TGTGCCAGCTCACCACTCAGCCTGCCAAGGGGTCACAATGAGCAGTTCTTC. This sequence encodes CASSPLSLPRGHNEQFF. Based on the CDR3 plus reference TRBV18 and TRBJ2-1, the full variable domain is NAGVMQNPRHLVRRRGQEARLRCSPMKGHSHVYWYRQLPEEGLKFMVYLQKENIIDESGMPKERFSAEFPKEGPSILRIQQVVRGDSAAYFCASSPLSLPRGHNEQFFGPGTRLTVL.

This sequence joins TRBV12-3 or TRBV12-4 and TRBJ1-5; D unclear. V was shortened by 3 bases and J by 4 bases, with 13 bases between the two germline ends. This CDR3 has 15 residues. In DNA, the CDR3 is TGTGCCAGCAGTTTTGCGCGGCCCAAAAATCAGCCCCAGCATTTT. It is translated as CASSFARPKNQPQHF.

The chain recombines TRBV28 with TRBJ1-4; no clear D gene. The CDR3 has 12 amino acids. In germline, CDR1 is MDHEN, CDR2 SYDVKM. The V end was cut by 5 bases, the J end by 11 bases, with 12 bases between. CDR3 protein: CASSARAVKLFF. CDR3 coding DNA: TGTGCCAGCAGTGCTCGCGCGGTGAAACTGTTTTTT.

The chain combines TRBV10-3 with TRBJ2-3; maybe TRBD1 (5 bases). Germline CDR1 ENHRY, CDR2 SYGVKD. CDR3 length: 15 residues. Trimming removed 2 bases from V and 0 bases from J, with 9 bases in between. This CDR3 reads CAISEGRDSTDTQYF. For the CDR3, the DNA is TGTGCCATCAGTGAGGGCAGGGATAGCACAGATACGCAGTATTTT.

The chain's CDR3 is CASSWSSYNSPLHF. The CDR3 DNA reads TGTGCCAGCTCTTGGAGCTCCTATAATTCACCCCTCCACTTT. The genes are TRBV25-1 and TRBJ1-6; D uncertain. V was pared by 8 bases and J by 0 bases, with 8 bases between. The CDR3 is 14 residues long. The V gene's germline CDR1 is MGHDK and CDR2 SYGVNS.

The rearrangement links TRBV29-1 to TRBJ2-3; 8 bases fit TRBD1. Germline trimming cut 7 bases from V and 0 bases from J; bases unmatched to any gene: 6. Germline CDR1 SQVTM, CDR2 ANQGSEA. The CDR3 is 14 residues long. CDR3 region: CSGVTGVSTDTQYF. The CDR3 DNA reads TGCAGCGGGGTGACAGGGGTTAGCACAGATACGCAGTATTTT.

This clonotype was seen repeatedly, ten times or more. J is TRBJ1-4 and V is TRBV28; 8 positions match TRBD1. The CDR3 has 15 residues. The V gene's germline CDR1 is MDHEN and CDR2 SYDVKM. J lost 3 bases, V lost 1 base, and 1 base had no gene match. The CDR3 bases are TGTGCCAGCAGTTTATTGACAGGGGCTAATGAAAAACTGTTTTTT. Translation gives CASSLLTGANEKLFF.